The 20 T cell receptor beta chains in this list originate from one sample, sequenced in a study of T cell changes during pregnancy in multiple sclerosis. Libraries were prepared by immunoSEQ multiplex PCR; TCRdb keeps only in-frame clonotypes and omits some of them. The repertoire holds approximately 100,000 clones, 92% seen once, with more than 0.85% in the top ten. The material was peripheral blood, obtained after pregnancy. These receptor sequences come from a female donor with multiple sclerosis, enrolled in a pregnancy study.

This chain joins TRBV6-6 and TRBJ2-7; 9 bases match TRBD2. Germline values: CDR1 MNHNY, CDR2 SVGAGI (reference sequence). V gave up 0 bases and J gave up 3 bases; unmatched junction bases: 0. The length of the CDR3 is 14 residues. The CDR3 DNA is TGTGCCAGCAGTTACTCTAGCGGGGGCTACGAGCAGTACTTC. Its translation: CASSYSSGGYEQYF.

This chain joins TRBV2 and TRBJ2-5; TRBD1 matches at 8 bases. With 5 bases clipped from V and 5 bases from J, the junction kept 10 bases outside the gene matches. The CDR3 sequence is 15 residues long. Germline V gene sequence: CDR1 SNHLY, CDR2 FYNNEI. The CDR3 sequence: CASSSEDRARETQYF. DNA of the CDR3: TGTGCCAGCAGTTCCGAGGACAGGGCGAGGGAGACCCAGTACTTC.

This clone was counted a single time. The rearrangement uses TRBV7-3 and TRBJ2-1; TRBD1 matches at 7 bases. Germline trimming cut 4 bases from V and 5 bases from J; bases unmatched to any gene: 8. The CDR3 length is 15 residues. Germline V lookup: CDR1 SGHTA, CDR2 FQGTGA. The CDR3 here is CASSSLPTGNNEQFF. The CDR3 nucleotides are TGTGCCAGCAGCTCCCTCCCGACAGGGAACAATGAGCAGTTCTTC.

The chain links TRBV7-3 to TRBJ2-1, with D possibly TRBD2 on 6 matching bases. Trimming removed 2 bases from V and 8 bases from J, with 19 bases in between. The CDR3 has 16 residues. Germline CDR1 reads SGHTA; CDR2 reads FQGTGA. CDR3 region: CASSLWVRDFPDEQFF. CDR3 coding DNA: TGTGCCAGCAGCTTATGGGTCCGGGACTTTCCGGATGAGCAGTTCTTC.

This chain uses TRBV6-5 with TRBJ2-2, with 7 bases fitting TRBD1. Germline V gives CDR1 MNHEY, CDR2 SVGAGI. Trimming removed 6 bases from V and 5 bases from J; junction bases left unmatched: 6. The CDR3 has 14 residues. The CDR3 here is CASRYRGLTGELFF. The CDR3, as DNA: TGTGCCAGCAGGTACAGGGGTTTAACCGGGGAGCTGTTTTTT.

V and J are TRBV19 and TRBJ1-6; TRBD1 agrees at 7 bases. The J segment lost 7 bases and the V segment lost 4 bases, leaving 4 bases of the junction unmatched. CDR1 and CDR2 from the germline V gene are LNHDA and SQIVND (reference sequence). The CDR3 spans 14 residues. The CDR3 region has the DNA TGTGCCAGTAGTACGACAGGGAACAATTCACCCCTCCACTTT. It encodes CASSTTGNNSPLHF.

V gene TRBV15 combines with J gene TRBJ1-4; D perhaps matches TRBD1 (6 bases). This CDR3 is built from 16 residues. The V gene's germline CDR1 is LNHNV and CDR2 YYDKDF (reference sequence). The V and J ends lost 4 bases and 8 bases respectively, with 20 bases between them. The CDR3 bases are TGTGCCACCAGCACTTTTCCGGGCAGGGGAGACGAAAAACTGTTTTTT. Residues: CATSTFPGRGDEKLFF.

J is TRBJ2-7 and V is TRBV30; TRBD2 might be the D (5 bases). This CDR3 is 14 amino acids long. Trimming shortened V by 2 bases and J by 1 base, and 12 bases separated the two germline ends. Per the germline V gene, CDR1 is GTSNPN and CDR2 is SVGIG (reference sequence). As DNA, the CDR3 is TGTGCCTGGAGTCCCGGGATAGGGTCCTACGAGCAGTACTTC. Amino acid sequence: CAWSPGIGSYEQYF.

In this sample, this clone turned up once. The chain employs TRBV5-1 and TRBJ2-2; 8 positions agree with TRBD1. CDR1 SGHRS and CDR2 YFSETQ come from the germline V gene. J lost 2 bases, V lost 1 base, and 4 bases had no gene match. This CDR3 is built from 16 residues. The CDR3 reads CASSLSRGRNTGELFF. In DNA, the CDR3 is TGCGCCAGCAGCTTGTCCAGGGGGCGCAACACCGGGGAGCTGTTTTTT.

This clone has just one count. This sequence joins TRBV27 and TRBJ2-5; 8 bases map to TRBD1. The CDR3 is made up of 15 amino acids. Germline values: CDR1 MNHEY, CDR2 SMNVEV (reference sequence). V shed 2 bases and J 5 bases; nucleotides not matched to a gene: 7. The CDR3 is CASSLRDRPGETQYF. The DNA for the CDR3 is TGTGCCAGCAGTTTACGGGACAGGCCGGGCGAGACCCAGTACTTC.

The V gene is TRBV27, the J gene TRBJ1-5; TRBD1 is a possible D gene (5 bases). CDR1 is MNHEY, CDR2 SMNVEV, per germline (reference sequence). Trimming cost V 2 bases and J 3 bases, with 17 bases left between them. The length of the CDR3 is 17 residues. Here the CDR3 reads CASSLIGHLYINQPQHF. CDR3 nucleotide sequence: TGTGCCAGCAGTTTAATTGGACACCTCTACATCAATCAGCCCCAGCATTTT.

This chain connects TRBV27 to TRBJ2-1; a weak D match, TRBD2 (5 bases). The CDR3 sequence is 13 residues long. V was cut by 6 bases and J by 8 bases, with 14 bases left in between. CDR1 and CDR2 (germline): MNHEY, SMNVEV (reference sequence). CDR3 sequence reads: CASSLREGDEQFF. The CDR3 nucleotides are TGTGCCAGCAGCCTGAGAGAGGGCGATGAGCAGTTCTTC.

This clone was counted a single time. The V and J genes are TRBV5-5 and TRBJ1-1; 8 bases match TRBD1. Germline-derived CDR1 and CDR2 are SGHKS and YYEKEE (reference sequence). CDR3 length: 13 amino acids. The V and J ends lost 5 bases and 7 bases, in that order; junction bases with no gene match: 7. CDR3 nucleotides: TGTGCCAGCAGGAGACAGGGGAAGGTTGAAGCTTTCTTT. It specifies CASRRQGKVEAFF. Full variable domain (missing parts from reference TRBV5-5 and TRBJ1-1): DAGVTQSPTHLIKTRGQQVTLRCSPISGHKSVSWYQQVLGQGPQFIFQYYEKEERGRGNFPDRFSARQFPNYSSELNVNALLLGDSALYLCASRRQGKVEAFFGQGTRLTVV.

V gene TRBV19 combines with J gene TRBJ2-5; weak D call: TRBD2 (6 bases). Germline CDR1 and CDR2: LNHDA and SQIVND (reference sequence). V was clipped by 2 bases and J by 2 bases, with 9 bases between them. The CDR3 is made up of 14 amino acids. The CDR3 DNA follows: TGTGCCAGTAGTATACTAGCGACACAAGAGACCCAGTACTTC. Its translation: CASSILATQETQYF. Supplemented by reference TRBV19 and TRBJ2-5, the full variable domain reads DGGITQSPKYLFRKEGQNVTLSCEQNLNHDAMYWYRQDPGQGLRLIYYSQIVNDFQKGDIAEGYSVSREKKESFPLTVTSAQKNPTAFYLCASSILATQETQYFGPGTRLLVL.

The CDR3 protein is CASSPREGARYGYTF. The CDR3 DNA reads as TGTGCCAGCTCACCACGAGAGGGAGCGCGGTATGGCTACACCTTC. The chain joins TRBV18 to TRBJ1-2; D remains ambiguous. Trimming shortened V by 1 base and J by 5 bases, and 14 bases separated the two germline ends. The germline CDR1 and CDR2 sequences are KGHSH and LQKENI. The CDR3 is made up of 15 amino acids.

The DNA of the CDR3 is TGTGCCAGCAGTTCCCCCCGACGGACAGGGGGCTCTTACGAGCAGTACTTC. Translation gives CASSSPRRTGGSYEQYF. V and J are TRBV28 and TRBJ2-7; 11 bases map to TRBD1. CDR1 MDHEN and CDR2 SYDVKM come from the germline V gene. Germline trimming cut 4 bases from V and 4 bases from J; bases unmatched to any gene: 12. There are 17 residues in the CDR3.

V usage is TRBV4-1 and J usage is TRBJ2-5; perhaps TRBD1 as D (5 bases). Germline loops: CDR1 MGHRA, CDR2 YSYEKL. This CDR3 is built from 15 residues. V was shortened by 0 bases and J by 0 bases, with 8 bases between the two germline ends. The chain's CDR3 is CASSQDEGDQETQYF. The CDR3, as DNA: TGCGCCAGCAGCCAAGATGAAGGGGACCAAGAGACCCAGTACTTC.

CDR3 loop: CASSHRGSDTQYF. CDR3 DNA: TGTGCCAGCAGCCACAGGGGATCAGATACGCAGTATTTT. The chain is built from TRBV14 and TRBJ2-3, with D possibly matching TRBD1 (6 bases). Germline V gene lookup returns CDR1 SGHDN and CDR2 FVKESK. Trimming shortened V by 3 bases and J by 4 bases, and 8 bases separated the two germline ends. The CDR3 extends over 13 amino acids.

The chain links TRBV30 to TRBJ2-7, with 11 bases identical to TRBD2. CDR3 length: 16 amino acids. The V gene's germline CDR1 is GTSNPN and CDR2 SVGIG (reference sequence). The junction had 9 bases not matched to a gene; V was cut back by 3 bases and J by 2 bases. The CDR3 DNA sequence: TGTGCCTGGAGGGACTATATAGCGGGAGGGCCCTACGAGCAGTACTTC. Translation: CAWRDYIAGGPYEQYF.

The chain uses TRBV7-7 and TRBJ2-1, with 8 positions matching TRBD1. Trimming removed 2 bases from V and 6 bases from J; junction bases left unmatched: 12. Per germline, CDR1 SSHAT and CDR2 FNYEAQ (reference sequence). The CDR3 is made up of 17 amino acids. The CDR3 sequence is CASSLFQGAGISNEQFF. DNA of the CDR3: TGTGCCAGCAGCTTATTCCAGGGGGCCGGTATTAGCAATGAGCAGTTCTTC.